A single T cell receptor (beta chain) is shown here with its context. Its antigen is currently unknown. These data belong to a study of CD8 T cells in Susac syndrome. Patients having Susac syndrome satisfied recently defined diagnostic criteria for definite or probable disease. Notes on the study in general: In total CD8+ repertoires, some 15 Susac-specific public clones were found, and in CD8+ TEMRA repertoires, about five were found.

Random hexamers served to reverse transcribe about 0.45 to 1 ug RNA. One entry per CDR3 protein, called by TCRdb with MiXCR from the immunoSEQ multiplex PCR reads. The data hold fewer than 95,000 distinct CDR3 sequences, with about 96% observed a single time. The CDR3 has 14 residues. Trimming took 6 bases from V and 3 from J; bases not matched to a gene: 7. Germline assignment: CDR1 SQVTM and CDR2 ANQGSEA. The origin of this receptor is a human donor with Susac syndrome. The V and J genes are TRBV29-1 and TRBJ1-1, with TRBD1 matching 10 bases. The sequenced sample consisted of CD8+ T cells from PBMCs. CDR3 coding DNA: TGCAGCGTGAGGGGGACAGGGGTAGACACTGAAGCTTTCTTT. Its translation is CSVRGTGVDTEAFF.